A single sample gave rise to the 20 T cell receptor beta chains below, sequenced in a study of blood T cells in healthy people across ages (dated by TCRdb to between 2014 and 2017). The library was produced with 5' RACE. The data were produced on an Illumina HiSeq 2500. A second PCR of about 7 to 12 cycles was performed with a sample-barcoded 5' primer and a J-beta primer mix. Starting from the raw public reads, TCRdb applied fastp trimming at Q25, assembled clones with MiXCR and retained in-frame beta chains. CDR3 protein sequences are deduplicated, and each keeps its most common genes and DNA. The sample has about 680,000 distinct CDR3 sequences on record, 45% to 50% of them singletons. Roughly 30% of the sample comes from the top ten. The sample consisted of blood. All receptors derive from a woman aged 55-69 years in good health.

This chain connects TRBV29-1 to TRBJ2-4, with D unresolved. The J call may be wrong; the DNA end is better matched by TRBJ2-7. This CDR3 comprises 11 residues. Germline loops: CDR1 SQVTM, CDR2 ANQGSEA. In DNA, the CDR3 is TGCAGCGTTGGGGTTCTGGGCGAGCAGTACTTC. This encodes CSVGVLGEQYF.

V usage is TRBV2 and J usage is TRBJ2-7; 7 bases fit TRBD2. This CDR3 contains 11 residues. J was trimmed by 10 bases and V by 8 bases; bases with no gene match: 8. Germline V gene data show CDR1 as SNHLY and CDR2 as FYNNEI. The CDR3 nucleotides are TGTGCCAGCGCACTAGCGCGCGAACAGTACTTC. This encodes CASALAREQYF.

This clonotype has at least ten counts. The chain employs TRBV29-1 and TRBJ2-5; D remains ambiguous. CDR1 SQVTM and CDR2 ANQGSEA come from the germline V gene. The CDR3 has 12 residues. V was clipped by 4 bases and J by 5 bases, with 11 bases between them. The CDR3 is CSVVPPEETQYF. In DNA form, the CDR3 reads TGCAGCGTTGTCCCTCCGGAGGAGACCCAGTACTTC.

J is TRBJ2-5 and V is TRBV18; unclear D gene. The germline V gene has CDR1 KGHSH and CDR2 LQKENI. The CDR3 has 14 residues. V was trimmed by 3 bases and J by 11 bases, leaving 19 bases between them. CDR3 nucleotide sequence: TGTGCCAGCTCACCCGAAGGGTTTGGGAATGAGCAGTACTTC. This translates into CASSPEGFGNEQYF.

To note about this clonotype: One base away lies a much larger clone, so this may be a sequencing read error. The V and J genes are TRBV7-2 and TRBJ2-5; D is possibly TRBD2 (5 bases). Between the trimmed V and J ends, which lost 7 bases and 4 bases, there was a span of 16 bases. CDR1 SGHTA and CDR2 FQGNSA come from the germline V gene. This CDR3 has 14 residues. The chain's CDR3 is CASTLRAMAETQYF. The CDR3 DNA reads TGTGCCAGCACCTTGAGGGCTATGGCAGAGACCCAGTACTTC.

The CDR3 nucleotides are TGTGCCAGCAGCTCAGGACGCCGCTATGGCTACACCTTC. Its protein product is CASSSGRRYGYTF. This chain joins TRBV7-2 and TRBJ1-2; D is undetermined. V lost 4 bases, J lost 4 bases, and 10 bases lay in between. The CDR3 spans 13 residues. Germline V CDR1 and CDR2: SGHTA, FQGNSA. Full variable domain (missing parts from reference TRBV7-2 and TRBJ1-2): GAGVSQSPSNKVTEKGKDVELRCDPISGHTALYWYRQSLGQGLEFLIYFQGNSAPDKSGLPSDRFSAERTGGSVSTLTIQRTQQEDSAVYLCASSSGRRYGYTFGSGTRLTVV.

The CDR3 nucleotides are TGCGCCAGCAGCCACACCCTAGCGGGAGGGTACGAGCAGTACTTC. This gives the protein CASSHTLAGGYEQYF. The chain couples TRBV4-3 to TRBJ2-7, with 12 bases that match TRBD2. CDR3 length equals 15 residues. In germline, CDR1 is LGHNA, CDR2 YSLEER. With 3 bases clipped from V and 4 bases from J, the junction kept 4 bases outside the gene matches.

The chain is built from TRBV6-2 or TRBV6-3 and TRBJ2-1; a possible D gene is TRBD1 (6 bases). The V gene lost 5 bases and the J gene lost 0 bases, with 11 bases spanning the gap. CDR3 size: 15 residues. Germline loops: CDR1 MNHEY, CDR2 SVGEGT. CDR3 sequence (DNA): TGTGCCAGCAGTACTCAGGGGAACTCCTACAATGAGCAGTTCTTC. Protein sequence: CASSTQGNSYNEQFF.

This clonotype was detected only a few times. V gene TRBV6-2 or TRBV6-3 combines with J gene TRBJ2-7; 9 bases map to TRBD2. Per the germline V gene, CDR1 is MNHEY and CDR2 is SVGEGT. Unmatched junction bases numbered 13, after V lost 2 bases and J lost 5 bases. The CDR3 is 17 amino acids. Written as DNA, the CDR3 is TGTGCCAGCAGTTACAATGGAAGCGGGAGGCGCCCTAACGAGCAGTACTTC. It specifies CASSYNGSGRRPNEQYF.

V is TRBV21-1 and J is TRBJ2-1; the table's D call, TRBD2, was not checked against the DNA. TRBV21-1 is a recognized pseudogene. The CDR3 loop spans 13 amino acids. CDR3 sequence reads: CASEGRRDGEQFF. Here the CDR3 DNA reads TGTGCCAGCGAGGGTCGACGGGATGGTGAGCAGTTCTTC.

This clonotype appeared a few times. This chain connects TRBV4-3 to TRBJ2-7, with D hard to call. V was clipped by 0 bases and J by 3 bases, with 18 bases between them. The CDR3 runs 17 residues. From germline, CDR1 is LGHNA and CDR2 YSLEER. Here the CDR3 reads CASSQDVRLLAGYEQYF. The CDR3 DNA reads TGCGCCAGCAGCCAAGATGTTCGGCTCTTAGCCGGCTACGAGCAGTACTTC.

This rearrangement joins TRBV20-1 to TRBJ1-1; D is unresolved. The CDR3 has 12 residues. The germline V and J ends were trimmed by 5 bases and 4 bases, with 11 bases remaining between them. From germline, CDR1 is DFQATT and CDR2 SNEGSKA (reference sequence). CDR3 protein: CSAFRLGTEAFF. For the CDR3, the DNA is TGCAGTGCTTTCCGATTAGGCACTGAAGCTTTCTTT.

The CDR3 protein is CASSGGSGRETQYF. CDR3 in DNA: TGTGCCAGCTCCGGCGGGTCGGGACGGGAGACCCAGTACTTC. The chain carries TRBV3-1 and TRBJ2-7; either TRBD1 or TRBD2 may supply D (5 bases each). The J call is doubtful: the DNA matches TRBJ2-5 better. Germline loops: CDR1 LGHDT, CDR2 YNNKEL (reference sequence). There are 14 residues in the CDR3.

The CDR3 loop is CASSAPRDPTGDEQFF. The CDR3 DNA is TGTGCCAGCAGCGCTCCCCGGGACCCCACGGGGGATGAGCAGTTCTTC. The chain combines TRBV28 with TRBJ2-1, with a possible D match to TRBD2 (6 bases). V was clipped by 6 bases and J by 8 bases, with 23 bases between them. The CDR3 totals 16 residues. The germline gives CDR1 MDHEN, CDR2 SYDVKM.

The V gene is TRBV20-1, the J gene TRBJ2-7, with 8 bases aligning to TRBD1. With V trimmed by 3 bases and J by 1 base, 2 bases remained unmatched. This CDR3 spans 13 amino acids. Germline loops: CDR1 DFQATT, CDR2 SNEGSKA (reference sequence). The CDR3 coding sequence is TGCAGTGCTAGTAGGACAGGGTCCTACGAGCAGTACTTC. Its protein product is CSASRTGSYEQYF.

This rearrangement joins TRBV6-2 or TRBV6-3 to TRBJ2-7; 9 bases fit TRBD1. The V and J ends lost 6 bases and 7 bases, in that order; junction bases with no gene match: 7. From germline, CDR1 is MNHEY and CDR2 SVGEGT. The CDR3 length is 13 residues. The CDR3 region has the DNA TGTGCCAGCAGAGATACAGGGGGCTTGGAGCAGTACTTC. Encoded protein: CASRDTGGLEQYF.

CDR3 DNA sequence: TGCAGTGCTAACCGGGGTGTTGGGGGAAATCAGCCCCAGCATTTT. Residues: CSANRGVGGNQPQHF. The chain is built from TRBV20-1 and TRBJ1-5; possible D gene TRBD1, 5 bases. The CDR3 has 15 amino acids. Germline loops: CDR1 DFQATT, CDR2 SNEGSKA (reference sequence). Trimming removed 4 bases at V and 4 bases at J, with 17 bases between.

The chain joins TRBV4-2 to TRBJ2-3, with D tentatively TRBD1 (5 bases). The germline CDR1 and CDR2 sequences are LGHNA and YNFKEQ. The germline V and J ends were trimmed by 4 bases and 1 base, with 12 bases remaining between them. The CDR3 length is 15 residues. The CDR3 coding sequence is TGTGCCAGCAGCCCTACAGGCGCCCGCACAGATACGCAGTATTTT. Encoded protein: CASSPTGARTDTQYF.

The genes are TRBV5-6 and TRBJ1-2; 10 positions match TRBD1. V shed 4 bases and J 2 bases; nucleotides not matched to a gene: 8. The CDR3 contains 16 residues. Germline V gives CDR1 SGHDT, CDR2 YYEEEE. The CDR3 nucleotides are TGTGCCAGCAGCCCCTCAGGGGACAGGGGCAACTATGGCTACACCTTC. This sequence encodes CASSPSGDRGNYGYTF.

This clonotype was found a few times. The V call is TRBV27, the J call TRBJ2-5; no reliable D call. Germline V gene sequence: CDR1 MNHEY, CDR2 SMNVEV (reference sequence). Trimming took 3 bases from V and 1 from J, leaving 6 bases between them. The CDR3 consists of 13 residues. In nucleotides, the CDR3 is TGTGCCAGCAGTTTGCGGTTCCAAGAGACCCAGTACTTC. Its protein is CASSLRFQETQYF.